The sequence of this TCR beta chain was determined in a study of blood T cell repertoires in COVID-19. Study summary: Some COVID-19 samples were acute and others convalescent; all came from the United States, Italy and Spain.

The V gene lost 4 bases and the J gene lost 5 bases, with 17 bases spanning the gap. Per the germline V gene, CDR1 is GTSNPN and CDR2 is SVGIG (reference sequence). The CDR3 sequence is 15 residues long. Method: immunoSEQ multiplex PCR; TCRdb's copy keeps in-frame clones and lacks some. Of 250,000 to 300,000 clones listed, 83% are singletons. The TCR sequence derives from a man in his 60s who had recovered from COVID-19. V is TRBV30 and J is TRBJ1-4; a possible D gene is TRBD1 (5 bases). Source material: peripheral blood. As DNA, the CDR3 is TGTGCCTGGAAACCACCTCGACAGCTAAATGAAAAACTGTTTTTT. It encodes CAWKPPRQLNEKLFF.